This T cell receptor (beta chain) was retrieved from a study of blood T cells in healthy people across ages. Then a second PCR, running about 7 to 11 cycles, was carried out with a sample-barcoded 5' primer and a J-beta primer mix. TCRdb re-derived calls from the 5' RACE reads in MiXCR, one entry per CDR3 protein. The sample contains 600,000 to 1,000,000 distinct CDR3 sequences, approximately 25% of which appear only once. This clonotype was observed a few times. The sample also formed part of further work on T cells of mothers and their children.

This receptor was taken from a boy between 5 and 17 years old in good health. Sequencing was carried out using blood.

The CDR3 DNA follows: TGTGCCAGCAGCTTCACGGACGGATCTTCCTACGAGCAGTACTTC. This gives the protein CASSFTDGSSYEQYF. J is TRBJ2-7 and V is TRBV6-5, with D hard to call. Germline-derived CDR1 and CDR2 are MNHEY and SVGAGI. Trimming took 6 bases from V and 1 from J, leaving 16 bases between them. CDR3 size: 15 residues.